The 2 T cell receptor beta chains below come from one sample, sequenced in a study of CD8+CD57+ T cells in acquired aplastic anemia. According to the study, genomic DNA was the template for TCR beta VDJ and CDR3 profiling. TCRdb passed the reads through MiXCR, listing each CDR3 protein once. Of fewer than 250,000 distinct CDR3 sequences in the sample, around 45% were seen once. The sequenced patients had an expansion of CD8+CD57+ cells seen by flow cytometry. Sequencing was carried out using sorted CD4+, CD8+, or CD8+CD57+ T cells (not recorded which) from PBMCs. The receptors were sampled from a human donor with aplastic anemia.

V usage is TRBV5-1 and J usage is TRBJ2-2; no firm D call. V dropped 0 bases and J dropped 2 bases, with 8 bases sitting between them. The germline gives CDR1 SGHRS, CDR2 YFSETQ. CDR3 size: 15 residues. For the CDR3, the DNA is TGCGCCAGCAGCTTGGAGGGCCTTAACACCGGGGAGCTGTTTTTT. Amino acid sequence: CASSLEGLNTGELFF. The entire variable domain, with the rest obtained from reference TRBV5-1 and TRBJ2-2, is as follows: KAGVTQTPRYLIKTRGQQVTLSCSPISGHRSVSWYQQTPGQGLQFLFEYFSETQRNKGNFPGRFSGRQFSNSRSEMNVSTLELGDSALYLCASSLEGLNTGELFFGEGSRLTVL.

The sample holds many counts of this clonotype. V gene TRBV5-1 combines with J gene TRBJ2-3, with D maybe TRBD2 (6 bases). The V and J ends lost 4 bases and 9 bases respectively, with 12 bases between them. The CDR3 has 12 residues. Germline CDR1 SGHRS, CDR2 YFSETQ. The CDR3 DNA follows: TGCGCCAGCAGCACCCACCGGGGGACGCAGTATTTT. It codes for CASSTHRGTQYF.